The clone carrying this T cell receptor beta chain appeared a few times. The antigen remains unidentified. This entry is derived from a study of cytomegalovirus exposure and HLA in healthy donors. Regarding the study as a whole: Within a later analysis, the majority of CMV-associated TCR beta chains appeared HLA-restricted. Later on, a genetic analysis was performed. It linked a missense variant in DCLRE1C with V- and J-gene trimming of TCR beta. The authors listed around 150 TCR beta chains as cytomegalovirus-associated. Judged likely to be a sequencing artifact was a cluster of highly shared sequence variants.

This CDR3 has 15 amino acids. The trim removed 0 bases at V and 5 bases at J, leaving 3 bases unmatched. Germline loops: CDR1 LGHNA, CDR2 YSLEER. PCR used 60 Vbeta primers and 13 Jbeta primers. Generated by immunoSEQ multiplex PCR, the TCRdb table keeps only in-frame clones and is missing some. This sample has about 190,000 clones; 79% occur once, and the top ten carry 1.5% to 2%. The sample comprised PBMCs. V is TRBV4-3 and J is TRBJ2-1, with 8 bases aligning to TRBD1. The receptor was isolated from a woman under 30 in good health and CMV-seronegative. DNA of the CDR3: TGCGCCAGCAGCCAAGAAGGGACAGGCGACAATGAGCAGTTCTTC. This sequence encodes CASSQEGTGDNEQFF.